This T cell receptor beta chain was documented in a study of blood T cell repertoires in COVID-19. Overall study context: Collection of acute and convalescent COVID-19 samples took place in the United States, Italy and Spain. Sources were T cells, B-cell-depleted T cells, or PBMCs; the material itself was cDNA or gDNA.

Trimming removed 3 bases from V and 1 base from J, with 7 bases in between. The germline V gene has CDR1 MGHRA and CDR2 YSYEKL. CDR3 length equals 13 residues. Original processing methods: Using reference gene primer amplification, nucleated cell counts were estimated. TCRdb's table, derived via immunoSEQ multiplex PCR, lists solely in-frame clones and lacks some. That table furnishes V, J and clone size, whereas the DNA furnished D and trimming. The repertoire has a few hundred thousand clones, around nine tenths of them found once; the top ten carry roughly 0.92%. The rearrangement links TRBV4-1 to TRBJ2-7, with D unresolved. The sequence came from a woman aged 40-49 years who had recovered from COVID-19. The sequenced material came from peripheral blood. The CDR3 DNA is TGCGCCAGCAGCCATGCAGATTCCTACGAGCAGTACTTC. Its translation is CASSHADSYEQYF.